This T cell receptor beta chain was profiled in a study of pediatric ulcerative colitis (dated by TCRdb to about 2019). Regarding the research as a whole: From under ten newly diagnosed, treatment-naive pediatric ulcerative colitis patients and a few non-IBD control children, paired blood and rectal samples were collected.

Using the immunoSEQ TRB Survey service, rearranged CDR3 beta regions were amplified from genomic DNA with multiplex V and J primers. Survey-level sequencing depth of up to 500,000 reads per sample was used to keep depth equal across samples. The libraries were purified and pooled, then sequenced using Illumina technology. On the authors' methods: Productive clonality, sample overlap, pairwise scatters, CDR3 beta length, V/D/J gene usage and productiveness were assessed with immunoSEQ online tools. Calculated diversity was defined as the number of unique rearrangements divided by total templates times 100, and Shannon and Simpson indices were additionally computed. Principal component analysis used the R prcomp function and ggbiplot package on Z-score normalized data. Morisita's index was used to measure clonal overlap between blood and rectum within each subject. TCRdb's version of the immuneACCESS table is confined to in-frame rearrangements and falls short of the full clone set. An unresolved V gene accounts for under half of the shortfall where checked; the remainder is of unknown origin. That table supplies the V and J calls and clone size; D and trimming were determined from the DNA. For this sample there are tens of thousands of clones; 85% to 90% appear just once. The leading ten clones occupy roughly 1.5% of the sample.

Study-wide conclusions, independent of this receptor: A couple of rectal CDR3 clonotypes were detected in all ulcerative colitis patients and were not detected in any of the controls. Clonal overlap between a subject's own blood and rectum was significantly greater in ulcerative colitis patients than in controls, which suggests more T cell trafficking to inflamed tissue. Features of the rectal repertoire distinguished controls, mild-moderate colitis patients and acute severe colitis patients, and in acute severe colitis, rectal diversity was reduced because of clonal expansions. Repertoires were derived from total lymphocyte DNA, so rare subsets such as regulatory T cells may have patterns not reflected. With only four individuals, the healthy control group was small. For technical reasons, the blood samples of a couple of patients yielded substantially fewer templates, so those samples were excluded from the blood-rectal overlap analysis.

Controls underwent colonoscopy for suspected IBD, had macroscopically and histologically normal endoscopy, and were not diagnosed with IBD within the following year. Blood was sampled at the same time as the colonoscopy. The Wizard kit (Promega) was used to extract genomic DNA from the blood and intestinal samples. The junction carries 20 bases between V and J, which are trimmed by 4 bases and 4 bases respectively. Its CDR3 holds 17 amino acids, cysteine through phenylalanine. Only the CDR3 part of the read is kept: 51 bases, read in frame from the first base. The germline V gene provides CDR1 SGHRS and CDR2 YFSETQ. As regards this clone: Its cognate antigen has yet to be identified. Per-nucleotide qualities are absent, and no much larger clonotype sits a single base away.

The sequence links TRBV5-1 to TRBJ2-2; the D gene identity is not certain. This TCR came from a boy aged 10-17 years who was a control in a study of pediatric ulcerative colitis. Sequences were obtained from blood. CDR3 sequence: CASSNPQQQDRTGELFF. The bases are TGCGCCAGCAGCAACCCTCAACAGCAGGACCGCACCGGGGAGCTGTTTTTT.